This T cell receptor (beta chain) was retrieved from a study of T cell changes during pregnancy in multiple sclerosis. Using immunoSEQ multiplex PCR, the repertoire was profiled, and TCRdb retains in-frame clones only, with some absent. The top ten hold approximately 5% of the sample, which has about 40,000 clones, roughly 90% seen once. This specimen consisted of CD8+ T cells from peripheral blood mononuclear cells, obtained in the third trimester of pregnancy. This sequence originates from a female donor with multiple sclerosis, enrolled in a pregnancy study.

The CDR3 loop reads CASSLSRSSYEQYF. Written as DNA, the CDR3 is TGTGCCAGCAGCTTATCTCGGAGCTCCTACGAGCAGTACTTC. This chain links TRBV13 with TRBJ2-7; D not resolved. V dropped 2 bases and J dropped 0 bases, with 8 bases sitting between them. Per the germline V gene, CDR1 is PRHDT and CDR2 is FYEKMQ (reference sequence). CDR3 length: 14 residues.